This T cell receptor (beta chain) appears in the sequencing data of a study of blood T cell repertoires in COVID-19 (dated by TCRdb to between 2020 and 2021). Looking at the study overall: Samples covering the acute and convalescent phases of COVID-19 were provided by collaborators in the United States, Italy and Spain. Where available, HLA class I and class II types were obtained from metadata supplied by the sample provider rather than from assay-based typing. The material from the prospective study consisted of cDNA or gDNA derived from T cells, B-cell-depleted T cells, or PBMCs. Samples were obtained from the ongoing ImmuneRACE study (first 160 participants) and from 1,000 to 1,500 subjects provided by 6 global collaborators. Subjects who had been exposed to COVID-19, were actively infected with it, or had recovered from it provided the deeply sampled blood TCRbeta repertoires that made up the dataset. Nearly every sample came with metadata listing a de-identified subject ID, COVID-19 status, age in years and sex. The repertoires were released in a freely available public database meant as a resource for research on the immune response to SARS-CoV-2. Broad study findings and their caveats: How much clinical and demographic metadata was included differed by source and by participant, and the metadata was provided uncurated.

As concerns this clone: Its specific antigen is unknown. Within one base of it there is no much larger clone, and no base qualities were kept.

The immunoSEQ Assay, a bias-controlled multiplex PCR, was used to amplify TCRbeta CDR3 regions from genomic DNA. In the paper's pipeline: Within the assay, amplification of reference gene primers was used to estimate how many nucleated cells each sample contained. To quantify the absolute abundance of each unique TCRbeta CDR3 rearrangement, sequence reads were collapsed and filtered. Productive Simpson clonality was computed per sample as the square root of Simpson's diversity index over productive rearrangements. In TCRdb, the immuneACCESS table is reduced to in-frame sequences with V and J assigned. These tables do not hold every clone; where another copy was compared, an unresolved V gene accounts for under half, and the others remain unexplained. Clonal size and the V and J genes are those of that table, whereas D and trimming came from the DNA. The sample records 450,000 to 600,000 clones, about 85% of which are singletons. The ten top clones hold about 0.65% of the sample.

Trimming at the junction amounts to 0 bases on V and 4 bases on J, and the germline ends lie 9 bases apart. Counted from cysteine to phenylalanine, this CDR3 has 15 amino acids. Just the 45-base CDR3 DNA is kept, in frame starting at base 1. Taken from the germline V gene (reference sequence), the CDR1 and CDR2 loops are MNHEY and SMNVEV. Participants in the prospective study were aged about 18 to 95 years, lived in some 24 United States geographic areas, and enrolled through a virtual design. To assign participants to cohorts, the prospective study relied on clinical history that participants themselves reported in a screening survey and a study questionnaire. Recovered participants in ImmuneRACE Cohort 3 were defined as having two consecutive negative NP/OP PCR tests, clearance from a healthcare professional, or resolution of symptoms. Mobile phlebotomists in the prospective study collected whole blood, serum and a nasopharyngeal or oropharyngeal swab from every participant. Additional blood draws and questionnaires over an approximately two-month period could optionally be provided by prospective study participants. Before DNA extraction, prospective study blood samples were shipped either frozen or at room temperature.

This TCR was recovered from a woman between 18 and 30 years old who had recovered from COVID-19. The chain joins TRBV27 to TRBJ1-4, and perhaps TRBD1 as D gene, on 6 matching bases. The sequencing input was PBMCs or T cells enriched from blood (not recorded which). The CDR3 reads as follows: CASSLSRGLNEKLFF. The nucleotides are TGTGCCAGCAGTTTATCCAGGGGCCTTAATGAAAAACTGTTTTTT. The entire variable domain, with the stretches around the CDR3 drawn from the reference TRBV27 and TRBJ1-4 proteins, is EAQVTQNPRYLITVTGKKLTVTCSQNMNHEYMSWYRQDPGLGLRQIYYSMNVEVTDKGDVPEGYKVSRKEKRNFPLILESPSPNQTSLYFCASSLSRGLNEKLFFGSGTQLSVL.